One and the same sample provided the 17 T cell receptor beta chains below, sequenced in a study of cytomegalovirus exposure and HLA in healthy donors. Using immunoSEQ multiplex PCR, the repertoire was profiled, and TCRdb retains in-frame clones only, with some absent. The sample includes around 150,000 clones, under 95% of them seen just once. The sequencing sample was made of PBMCs. These receptors originate from a woman between 18 and 30 years old in good health and CMV-seropositive.

J is TRBJ1-5 and V is TRBV5-1; 7 bases agree with TRBD1. Germline lookup yields CDR1 SGHRS and CDR2 YFSETQ. This CDR3 has 14 residues. Trimming removed 1 base from V and 6 bases from J; junction bases left unmatched: 4. This CDR3 is CASSLKGGGQPQHF. The CDR3 nucleotides are TGCGCCAGCAGCTTGAAAGGGGGCGGTCAGCCCCAGCATTTT.

The chain joins TRBV7-2 to TRBJ1-4; 12 positions match TRBD1. V dropped 4 bases and J dropped 8; count of bases not matched to a gene: 2. Germline loops: CDR1 SGHTA, CDR2 FQGNSA. The CDR3 extends over 14 amino acids. The CDR3 region is CASSSGQGAEKLFF. The CDR3 bases are TGTGCCAGCAGCTCGGGACAGGGGGCGGAAAAACTGTTTTTT. Drawing the rest from reference TRBV7-2 and TRBJ1-4, the complete variable domain is GAGVSQSPSNKVTEKGKDVELRCDPISGHTALYWYRQSLGQGLEFLIYFQGNSAPDKSGLPSDRFSAERTGGSVSTLTIQRTQQEDSAVYLCASSSGQGAEKLFFGSGTQLSVL.

The rearrangement links TRBV6-5 to TRBJ2-2; 10 bases map to TRBD1. Trimming removed 4 bases from V and 6 bases from J; junction bases left unmatched: 5. This CDR3 is built from 15 residues. Germline V gene lookup returns CDR1 MNHEY and CDR2 SVGAGI. The CDR3 nucleotides read TGTGCCAGCAGTTTGACAGGGGGCGAAGCCGGGGAGCTGTTTTTT. As protein: CASSLTGGEAGELFF.

The chain has TRBV28 and TRBJ1-6; no firm D call. The CDR3 totals 15 residues. Trimming took 4 bases from V and 10 from J, leaving 17 bases between them. CDR1 MDHEN and CDR2 SYDVKM come from the germline V gene. CDR3 sequence (DNA): TGTGCCAGCAGTTCCTCCGGAGGGCCTGGGTCACCCCTCCACTTT. This encodes CASSSSGGPGSPLHF.

The V and J genes are TRBV6-5 and TRBJ2-4, with TRBD2 matching over 8 bases. Looked up from germline, CDR1 is MNHEY and CDR2 is SVGAGI. This CDR3 contains 16 residues. The ends lost 4 bases at V and 3 bases at J; junction bases unmatched: 8. The CDR3 bases are TGTGCCAGCAGTTCGACCAGCGGGAGTGGCAAAAACATTCAGTACTTC. This translates into CASSSTSGSGKNIQYF.

The chain is built from TRBV25-1 and TRBJ2-3, with 8 bases that match TRBD1. V shed 3 bases and J 5 bases; nucleotides not matched to a gene: 7. Germline values: CDR1 MGHDK, CDR2 SYGVNS. The length of the CDR3 is 15 residues. The CDR3 loop reads CASSDWAGGRDTQYF. CDR3 in DNA: TGTGCCAGCAGTGACTGGGCAGGGGGCAGAGATACGCAGTATTTT.

CDR3 DNA: TGTGCCAGCAGCCTAGCTATAAGTGGAGCTAACTATGGCTACACCTTC. Its protein is CASSLAISGANYGYTF. This chain joins TRBV4-2 and TRBJ1-2, with D unresolved. V lost 4 bases to trimming and J lost 0 bases, with 15 bases between them. This CDR3 is built from 16 residues. Germline V gives CDR1 LGHNA, CDR2 YNFKEQ.

The rearrangement joins TRBV4-1 to TRBJ2-3, with 13 bases identical to TRBD2. Germline lookup yields CDR1 MGHRA and CDR2 YSYEKL. The CDR3 is made up of 17 amino acids. J was trimmed by 2 bases and V by 2 bases; bases with no gene match: 4. The CDR3 here is CASSQRTSGGATDTQYF. CDR3 in DNA: TGCGCCAGCAGCCAACGGACTAGCGGGGGAGCCACAGATACGCAGTATTTT.

V usage is TRBV5-1 and J usage is TRBJ1-2; D is undetermined. This CDR3 is built from 12 residues. The V and J ends lost 4 bases and 7 bases respectively, with 11 bases between them. Looked up from germline, CDR1 is SGHRS and CDR2 is YFSETQ. CDR3 sequence: CASSARVGGYTF. DNA of the CDR3: TGCGCCAGCAGCGCACGGGTGGGTGGCTACACCTTC.

The chain couples TRBV29-1 to TRBJ2-2, with TRBD1 identical over 10 bases. Losses at the gene ends were 5 bases for V and 6 bases for J; bases not matched to a gene: 6. CDR1 SQVTM and CDR2 ANQGSEA come from the germline V gene. The CDR3 runs 14 residues. The CDR3 sequence is CSVLGQGIAGELFF. The CDR3 DNA is TGCAGCGTTTTGGGACAGGGGATTGCCGGGGAGCTGTTTTTT.

V usage is TRBV7-9 and J usage is TRBJ1-1; no definite D call. This CDR3 has 17 residues. The V and J ends lost 1 base and 0 bases respectively, with 15 bases between them. Germline CDR1 reads SEHNR; CDR2 reads FQNEAQ (reference sequence). As DNA, the CDR3 is TGTGCCAGCAGCTTAGATCCGGGTACTCCCATGAACACTGAAGCTTTCTTT. Residues: CASSLDPGTPMNTEAFF.

The J gene is TRBJ1-2, the V gene TRBV30, with a weak D call TRBD1 (6 bases). Germline CDR1 and CDR2: GTSNPN and SVGIG (reference sequence). The V end lost 4 bases, the J end lost 2 bases, and 14 bases lay between the germline ends. CDR3 length: 14 residues. The CDR3 protein is CAWTNRVNNYGYTF. CDR3 bases: TGTGCCTGGACTAACAGGGTTAACAACTATGGCTACACCTTC.

This rearrangement joins TRBV30 to TRBJ2-3; TRBD1 is a possible D gene (5 bases). V lost 4 bases, J lost 7 bases, and 15 bases lay in between. Germline CDR1 GTSNPN, CDR2 SVGIG (reference sequence). This CDR3 has 13 residues. CDR3: CAWILLQGYTQYF. The DNA for the CDR3 is TGTGCCTGGATCCTCCTCCAGGGCTATACGCAGTATTTT. Based on the CDR3 plus reference TRBV30 and TRBJ2-3, the full variable domain is SQTIHQWPATLVQPVGSPLSLECTVEGTSNPNLYWYRQAAGRGLQLLFYSVGIGQISSEVPQNLSASRPQDRQFILSSKKLLLSDSGFYLCAWILLQGYTQYFGPGTRLTVL.

The chain links TRBV7-2 to TRBJ2-2, with D hard to call. The germline V gene has CDR1 SGHTA and CDR2 FQGNSA. The V end was cut by 5 bases, the J end by 2 bases, with 9 bases between. The CDR3 is 14 amino acids. The CDR3 DNA is TGTGCCAGCAGCCCCTACCCCAACACCGGGGAGCTGTTTTTT. Its protein is CASSPYPNTGELFF.

The J gene is TRBJ2-1, the V gene TRBV5-4, with TRBD1 identical over 11 bases. V lost 4 bases and J lost 4; bases outside the gene matches: 7. CDR1 and CDR2 from the germline V gene are SGHNT and YYREEE (reference sequence). The CDR3 is 16 amino acids. This CDR3 reads CASSGGQGGPYNEQFF. CDR3 sequence (DNA): TGTGCCAGCAGCGGGGGACAGGGGGGGCCTTACAATGAGCAGTTCTTC.

V and J are TRBV27 and TRBJ1-1; possible D gene TRBD1, 5 bases. Germline V gene data show CDR1 as MNHEY and CDR2 as SMNVEV (reference sequence). The CDR3 totals 15 residues. The V end lost 5 bases, the J end lost 3 bases, and 16 bases lay between the germline ends. The CDR3 region is CASSLGPREYTEAFF. In DNA form, the CDR3 reads TGTGCCAGCAGTCTGGGGCCGCGGGAGTACACTGAAGCTTTCTTT.

The gene calls are TRBV29-1 and TRBJ2-5; 7 bases fit TRBD2. CDR3 length: 14 amino acids. With V trimmed by 2 bases and J by 8 bases, 11 bases remained unmatched. CDR1 is SQVTM and CDR2 is ANQGSEA in the germline V gene. CDR3 region: CSVERLADKRTQYF. The CDR3 DNA reads as TGCAGCGTTGAACGGCTAGCGGATAAGAGAACCCAGTACTTC.